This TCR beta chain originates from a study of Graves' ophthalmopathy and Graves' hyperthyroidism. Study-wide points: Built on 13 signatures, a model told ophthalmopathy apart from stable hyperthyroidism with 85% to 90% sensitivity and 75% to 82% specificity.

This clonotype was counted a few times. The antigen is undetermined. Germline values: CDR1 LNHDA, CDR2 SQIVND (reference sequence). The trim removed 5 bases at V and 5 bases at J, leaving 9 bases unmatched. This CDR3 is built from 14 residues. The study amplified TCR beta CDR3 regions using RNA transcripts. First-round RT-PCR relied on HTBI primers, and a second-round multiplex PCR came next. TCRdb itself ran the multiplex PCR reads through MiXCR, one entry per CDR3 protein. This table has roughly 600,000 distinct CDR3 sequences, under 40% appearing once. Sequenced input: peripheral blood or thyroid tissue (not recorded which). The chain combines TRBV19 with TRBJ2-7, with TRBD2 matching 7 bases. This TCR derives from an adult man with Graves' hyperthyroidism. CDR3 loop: CASSGAGALDEQYF. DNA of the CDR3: TGTGCCAGTAGTGGGGCGGGAGCGTTGGACGAGCAGTACTTC.